Following are 14 T cell receptor beta chains from one sample sequenced in a study of blood T cell repertoires in COVID-19. The method was immunoSEQ multiplex PCR; TCRdb's version includes in-frame clones alone and lacks a portion of them. The sample consists of about 140,000 clones, approximately 80% of them appearing once. What was sequenced was peripheral blood. The source is a human donor in a cohort sampled during active COVID-19.

V gene TRBV5-6 combines with J gene TRBJ2-7; 8 nucleotides line up with TRBD2. The CDR3 spans 18 residues. V gave up 4 bases and J gave up 1 base; unmatched junction bases: 16. Per germline, CDR1 SGHDT and CDR2 YYEEEE. CDR3 bases: TGTGCCAGCAGCCAATTGGGTAGCGGGACTAGGGGATCCTACGAGCAGTACTTC. Translation: CASSQLGSGTRGSYEQYF.

In this sample, this clone turned up once. CDR3 DNA: TGTGCCAGCAGCTTCGCGGGCCTAGCGGGAGCGGGGGAGCAGTACTTC. It yields the protein CASSFAGLAGAGEQYF. The V gene is TRBV5-4, the J gene TRBJ2-7; TRBD2 agrees at 10 bases. Germline V gene lookup returns CDR1 SGHNT and CDR2 YYREEE (reference sequence). The CDR3 extends over 16 amino acids. The trim removed 2 bases at V and 7 bases at J, leaving 12 bases unmatched.

In its sample, this clone was seen a few times. The V call is TRBV24-1, the J call TRBJ2-1; perhaps TRBD1 as D (6 bases). CDR3 size: 15 residues. Trimming removed 3 bases from V and 9 bases from J, with 17 bases in between. The germline gives CDR1 KGHDR, CDR2 SFDVKD. CDR3 loop: CATSDRPGTISEQFF. The DNA for the CDR3 is TGTGCCACCAGTGATCGTCCCGGGACAATTAGTGAGCAGTTCTTC.

V usage is TRBV19 and J usage is TRBJ2-2; the match to TRBD2 covers 7 bases. Unmatched junction bases numbered 6, after V lost 6 bases and J lost 8 bases. The germline gives CDR1 LNHDA, CDR2 SQIVND (reference sequence). This CDR3 region has 13 residues. The DNA of the CDR3 is TGTGCCAGTAGACTAGCGTTGGGGGGGGAGCTGTTTTTT. Protein sequence: CASRLALGGELFF.

The chain is built from TRBV10-3 and TRBJ2-2; 8 bases match TRBD1. CDR1 and CDR2 (germline): ENHRY, SYGVKD. CDR3 length: 15 residues. J gave up 6 bases and V 10 bases, and 13 bases lay outside the gene matches. The CDR3 DNA is TGTGCCACCAACCCAACAGGGGGAAGGGCCGGGGAGCTGTTTTTT. Its protein product is CATNPTGGRAGELFF.

This clone was picked up one time. V is TRBV15 and J is TRBJ2-5; 9 bases fit TRBD1. This CDR3 contains 12 residues. Germline assignment: CDR1 LNHNV and CDR2 YYDKDF (reference sequence). Germline trimming cut 7 bases from V and 4 bases from J; bases unmatched to any gene: 1. The CDR3: CATKDRGETQYF. The CDR3 DNA follows: TGTGCCACCAAGGACAGGGGAGAGACCCAGTACTTC.

The chain links TRBV27 to TRBJ1-5; 8 positions agree with TRBD1. Germline loops: CDR1 MNHEY, CDR2 SMNVEV (reference sequence). This CDR3 spans 19 amino acids. V was clipped by 6 bases and J by 4 bases; unmatched bases: 20. CDR3 in amino acids: CASSPGRGQALGENQPQHF. As DNA, the CDR3 is TGTGCCAGCAGCCCCGGTAGGGGACAGGCCCTAGGGGAGAATCAGCCCCAGCATTTT.

The chain combines TRBV7-3 with TRBJ2-1, with 7 bases identical to TRBD1. This CDR3 has 16 residues. V was clipped by 4 bases and J by 2 bases; unmatched bases: 8. Germline V gene lookup returns CDR1 SGHTA and CDR2 FQGTGA. CDR3 coding DNA: TGTGCCAGCAGCTCACGACAGGGTGCTCCCTACAATGAGCAGTTCTTC. It codes for CASSSRQGAPYNEQFF.

V is TRBV7-9 and J is TRBJ2-3; TRBD2 agrees at 12 bases. V trimming: 4 bases; J trimming: 5 bases; junction bases outside the gene matches: 10. Germline CDR1 is SEHNR and CDR2 is FQNEAQ (reference sequence). The CDR3 consists of 17 residues. CDR3 region: CASSSPRTSGEGDTQYF. The CDR3 DNA reads TGTGCCAGCAGCTCCCCCCGGACTAGCGGGGAGGGAGATACGCAGTATTTT.

Many counts were recorded for this clone. The chain is built from TRBV24-1 and TRBJ2-7, with TRBD1 matching 9 bases. V lost 3 bases and J lost 6; bases outside the gene matches: 11. This CDR3 is 16 amino acids long. Germline V lookup: CDR1 KGHDR, CDR2 SFDVKD. As DNA, the CDR3 is TGTGCCACCAGTGATGAAAACCGGGACAGGGTGGGCGAGCAGTACTTC. This codes for CATSDENRDRVGEQYF.

The V and J genes are TRBV30 and TRBJ2-1, with 9 bases fitting TRBD2. V trimming: 5 bases; J trimming: 7 bases; junction bases outside the gene matches: 15. This CDR3 is 16 amino acids long. Germline V gene data show CDR1 as GTSNPN and CDR2 as SVGIG (reference sequence). CDR3 DNA sequence: TGTGCCTGGCCCTCCGGGACTAGCTATGTGAGGAATGAGCAGTTCTTC. This encodes CAWPSGTSYVRNEQFF.

J is TRBJ1-1 and V is TRBV25-1; TRBD1 aligns across 12 bases. Germline V gene lookup returns CDR1 MGHDK and CDR2 SYGVNS. CDR3 length: 13 residues. The V and J ends lost 6 bases and 6 bases, in that order; junction bases with no gene match: 2. This chain's CDR3 is CASRGQGAAEAFF. In nucleotides, the CDR3 is TGTGCCAGCAGGGGACAGGGGGCGGCTGAAGCTTTCTTT.

This clone came up once. V is TRBV6-2 or TRBV6-3 and J is TRBJ1-1; TRBD1 matches 9 bases. J lost 4 bases, V lost 0 bases, and 3 bases had no gene match. The germline V gene encodes CDR1 MNHEY and CDR2 SVGEGT. This CDR3 spans 15 amino acids. The CDR3 spells CASSYSGTGLTEAFF. DNA of the CDR3: TGTGCCAGCAGTTACTCGGGGACAGGGCTCACTGAAGCTTTCTTT.

The chain employs TRBV9 and TRBJ1-2, with TRBD1 matching over 8 bases. V trimming: 3 bases; J trimming: 8 bases; junction bases outside the gene matches: 12. In germline, CDR1 is SGDLS, CDR2 YYNGEE. The length of the CDR3 is 15 residues. CDR3 residues: CASSEYGQGGDGYTF. CDR3 nucleotide sequence: TGTGCCAGCAGCGAGTACGGACAGGGTGGTGACGGCTACACCTTC.